This record covers a single T cell receptor beta chain. This entry belongs to a study of blood T cell repertoires in COVID-19. Authors' processing steps: Estimation of nucleated cell counts was performed using reference gene primer amplification. Libraries were prepared by immunoSEQ multiplex PCR; TCRdb keeps only in-frame clonotypes and omits some of them. For V, J and clone size, that table is used; D and trimming come from the DNA. Here the sample spans some 75,000 clones, around 88% being singletons. The sample consisted of peripheral blood. The origin of this receptor is a man aged 60 to 75 with acute or convalescent COVID-19.

The chain's CDR3 is CASSQLLAGGDTQYF. The CDR3 nucleotides are TGTGCCAGCAGCCAACTTCTAGCGGGAGGAGATACGCAGTATTTT. The chain recombines TRBV14 with TRBJ2-3; 11 bases agree with TRBD2. Losses at the gene ends were 2 bases for V and 5 bases for J; bases not matched to a gene: 3. The CDR3 spans 15 residues. Germline V gene sequence: CDR1 SGHDN, CDR2 FVKESK.